This T cell receptor beta chain was captured by sequencing in a study of human T cells and chemical hapten exposure. Specified time point: patch test 1, 2 weeks after DPC sensitization. Described treatment: therapeutic diphenylcyclopropenone sensitization with weekly scalp DPC. Someone pulled total RNA out of unfractionated whole blood. What the library attached to individual cDNA molecules were unique molecular identifiers. MiXCR, applied by TCRdb to the RACE reads, yields one record per CDR3 protein. The repertoire holds some 81,000 distinct CDR3 sequences, with 7.5% to 9.5% as singletons. Study findings and constraints: PT1 expanded TCR numbers rose with patch test score.

With respect to this clonotype: Its specificity is unknown.

The trim removed 6 bases at V and 0 bases at J, leaving 14 bases unmatched. The CDR3 spans 18 residues. This TCR came from a woman aged 25 to 39 with alopecia areata. Some clones in this sample may be carry-over from other donors' samples. This rearrangement joins TRBV12-3 or TRBV12-4 to TRBJ1-3; 7 bases agree with TRBD1. The specimen comprised whole blood, sampled in connection with sensitization to the hapten diphenylcyclopropenone (DPC). The CDR3 DNA reads as TGTGCCAGCAGGGATACATTACAGGGGTGTTTCTCTGGAAACACCATATATTTT. It is translated as CASRDTLQGCFSGNTIYF.